Listed below are T cell receptor beta chains from one sample, sequenced in a study of Tregs in tolerant kidney transplant recipients. TCRdb's table, derived via immunoSEQ multiplex PCR, lists solely in-frame clones and lacks some. The sample gives under 95,000 clones, approximately 90% of which show up once; 0.34% is in the top ten. This sample comprised Tregs from blood, obtained before the transplant. Receptors originate from a human donor who received a combined kidney and bone marrow transplant. Each CDR3 is given with its conserved first and last residue. D genes are given only for firm matches. Clone size is shown for a subset of rows, as once, few, many or a class of expanded clone.

J gene: TRBJ2-5; CDR3 length: 15; clone size: -; D gene: -; V gene: TRBV19; CDR3 DNA: TGTGCCAGTAGTGCCTGGAGGAGGGCGGGGGAGACCCAGTACTTC; CDR3 protein: CASSAWRRAGETQYF
J gene: TRBJ1-1; CDR3 length: 14; clone size: -; D gene: TRBD1; V gene: TRBV29-1; CDR3 DNA: TGCAGCGTTGTCATAGGGGGCTGGAACACTGAAGCTTTCTTT; CDR3 protein: CSVVIGGWNTEAFF
J gene: TRBJ1-1; CDR3 length: 13; clone size: once; D gene: -; V gene: TRBV5-6; CDR3 DNA: TGTGCCAGCAGCTTGGGATATCTAGGGAATGCTTTCTTT; CDR3 protein: CASSLGYLGNAFF
J gene: TRBJ1-5; CDR3 length: 16; clone size: -; D gene: -; V gene: TRBV6-1; CDR3 DNA: TGTGCCAGCAGTGCCCCACACAAGAGTAGCAATCAGCCCCAGCATTTT; CDR3 protein: CASSAPHKSSNQPQHF
J gene: TRBJ2-7; CDR3 length: 13; clone size: -; D gene: -; V gene: TRBV5-1; CDR3 DNA: TGCGCCAGCAGCTTGGTTATAGCCTACGAGCAGTACTTC; CDR3 protein: CASSLVIAYEQYF
J gene: TRBJ2-3; CDR3 length: 16; clone size: once; D gene: TRBD2; V gene: TRBV2; CDR3 DNA: TGTGCCAGCAGTGACTCGATACTAGCGGGGTCAGATACGCAGTATTTT; CDR3 protein: CASSDSILAGSDTQYF
J gene: TRBJ2-6; CDR3 length: 15; clone size: -; D gene: -; V gene: TRBV19; CDR3 DNA: TGTGCCAGTAGTATAGGGGGGCTTGGGGCCAACGTCCTGACTTTC; CDR3 protein: CASSIGGLGANVLTF
J gene: TRBJ2-7; CDR3 length: 24; clone size: -; D gene: -; V gene: TRBV21-1; CDR3 DNA: TGTGCCAGCAGCAAACCCCCTACGGGACAGGGCCCCGCGAATTGTCTCAATATTGTCTACGAGCAGTACTTC; CDR3 protein: CASSKPPTGQGPANCLNIVYEQYF
J gene: TRBJ2-3; CDR3 length: 14; clone size: -; D gene: -; V gene: TRBV6-6; CDR3 DNA: TGTGCCAGCAGTCGTTCCTCCGACACAGATACGCAGTATTTT; CDR3 protein: CASSRSSDTDTQYF
J gene: TRBJ1-1; CDR3 length: 12; clone size: once; D gene: -; V gene: TRBV11-2; CDR3 DNA: TGTGCCAGCAGCTTAGAACAGGTTCGGGCTTTCTTT; CDR3 protein: CASSLEQVRAFF
J gene: TRBJ2-1; CDR3 length: 16; clone size: -; D gene: TRBD2; V gene: TRBV7-3; CDR3 DNA: TGTGCCAGCAGCCCCGGGGGTAGCGGGAGATACAATGAGCAGTTCTTC; CDR3 protein: CASSPGGSGRYNEQFF
J gene: TRBJ2-3; CDR3 length: 12; clone size: -; D gene: -; V gene: TRBV5-5; CDR3 DNA: TGTGCCAGCGCCACACTAACAGATACGCAGTATTTT; CDR3 protein: CASATLTDTQYF
J gene: TRBJ1-1; CDR3 length: 13; clone size: once; D gene: -; V gene: TRBV27; CDR3 DNA: TGTGCCAGCAGTTTAGATAGGCACACTGAAGCTTTCTTT; CDR3 protein: CASSLDRHTEAFF
J gene: TRBJ1-4; CDR3 length: 13; clone size: -; D gene: TRBD1; V gene: TRBV19; CDR3 DNA: TGTGCCAGTAGCCCGGACAGGCGTGAAAAACTGTTTTTT; CDR3 protein: CASSPDRREKLFF
J gene: TRBJ1-2; CDR3 length: 11; clone size: -; D gene: -; V gene: TRBV27; CDR3 DNA: TGTGCCAGCAGGTCGGCAGGCGGCTACACCTTC; CDR3 protein: CASRSAGGYTF
J gene: TRBJ2-7; CDR3 length: 16; clone size: -; D gene: TRBD2; V gene: TRBV6-5; CDR3 DNA: TGTGCCAGCAGTTCCCTTTCTAGCGGGAGGGCCTACGAGCAGTACTTC; CDR3 protein: CASSSLSSGRAYEQYF
J gene: TRBJ2-5; CDR3 length: 15; clone size: -; D gene: -; V gene: TRBV18; CDR3 DNA: TGTGCCAGCTCACCACAACGGGGAGGCGGGGAGACCCAGTACTTC; CDR3 protein: CASSPQRGGGETQYF
J gene: TRBJ2-5; CDR3 length: 15; clone size: -; D gene: TRBD2; V gene: TRBV9; CDR3 DNA: TGTGCCAGCAGCGCCGGACTAGGAGGACAAGAGACCCAGTACTTC; CDR3 protein: CASSAGLGGQETQYF
J gene: TRBJ2-5; CDR3 length: 15; clone size: few; D gene: TRBD1; V gene: TRBV28; CDR3 DNA: TGTGCCAGCAGTCCCGACAGGGGGATGGGAGAGACCCAGTACTTC; CDR3 protein: CASSPDRGMGETQYF
J gene: TRBJ2-3; CDR3 length: 16; clone size: -; D gene: -; V gene: TRBV19; CDR3 DNA: TGTGCCAGTACTCGCTCCGCGGGTGGGGTCCCAGATACGCAGTATTTT; CDR3 protein: CASTRSAGGVPDTQYF
J gene: TRBJ2-2; CDR3 length: 14; clone size: -; D gene: -; V gene: TRBV27; CDR3 DNA: TGTGCCAGCAGTCCTCCCAGGGGTATCGGGGAGCTGTTTTTT; CDR3 protein: CASSPPRGIGELFF
J gene: TRBJ2-1; CDR3 length: 17; clone size: -; D gene: TRBD2; V gene: TRBV9; CDR3 DNA: TGTGCCAGCAGCCCCCAGGCCCTAGGCGGGGGCTACAATGAGCAGTTCTTC; CDR3 protein: CASSPQALGGGYNEQFF
J gene: TRBJ2-3; CDR3 length: 17; clone size: -; D gene: TRBD2; V gene: TRBV19; CDR3 DNA: TGTGCCAGTAGTATCCCTTCCAGCGGGAGAATAACAGATACGCAGTATTTT; CDR3 protein: CASSIPSSGRITDTQYF
J gene: TRBJ2-3; CDR3 length: 13; clone size: -; D gene: TRBD2; V gene: TRBV28; CDR3 DNA: TGTGCCAGCTTGCGGGAGGGGGCAGATACGCAGTATTTT; CDR3 protein: CASLREGADTQYF
J gene: TRBJ1-2; CDR3 length: 12; clone size: -; D gene: TRBD1; V gene: TRBV29-1; CDR3 DNA: TGCAGCGTTGATAGGGACAGGGCTGGCTACACCTTC; CDR3 protein: CSVDRDRAGYTF
J gene: TRBJ2-7; CDR3 length: 14; clone size: -; D gene: TRBD2; V gene: TRBV27; CDR3 DNA: TGTGCCAGCAGTTTCCGGACTAGCGGCTACGAGCAGTACTTC; CDR3 protein: CASSFRTSGYEQYF
J gene: TRBJ1-4; CDR3 length: 15; clone size: -; D gene: -; V gene: TRBV7-8; CDR3 DNA: TGTGCCAGCAGCGAAAATCAGGGAGGGGGTGAAAAACTGTTTTTT; CDR3 protein: CASSENQGGGEKLFF
J gene: TRBJ2-1; CDR3 length: 16; clone size: -; D gene: -; V gene: TRBV7-9; CDR3 DNA: TGTGCCAGCAGCGCGCCTTTGGGGCAGGGTGACAATGAGCAGTTCTTC; CDR3 protein: CASSAPLGQGDNEQFF
J gene: TRBJ2-2; CDR3 length: 15; clone size: few; D gene: -; V gene: TRBV15; CDR3 DNA: TGTGCCACCAACAGAGGGGGGGCGAACACCGGGGAGCTGTTTTTT; CDR3 protein: CATNRGGANTGELFF
J gene: TRBJ1-3; CDR3 length: 13; clone size: -; D gene: -; V gene: TRBV5-1; CDR3 DNA: TGCGCCAGCAGCCCGGCCTCTGGAAACACCATATATTTT; CDR3 protein: CASSPASGNTIYF
J gene: TRBJ1-1; CDR3 length: 11; clone size: -; D gene: -; V gene: TRBV13; CDR3 DNA: TGTGCCAGCACCTTAAGGAGTGAAGCTTTCTTT; CDR3 protein: CASTLRSEAFF
J gene: TRBJ1-1; CDR3 length: 15; clone size: -; D gene: TRBD1; V gene: TRBV2; CDR3 DNA: TGTGCCAGCAACCAACAGGGGTTAAAGAACACTGAAGCTTTCTTT; CDR3 protein: CASNQQGLKNTEAFF
J gene: TRBJ2-7; CDR3 length: 13; clone size: -; D gene: -; V gene: TRBV9; CDR3 DNA: TGTGCCAGCAGCGGCAGGTCCGCCTACGAGCAGTACTTC; CDR3 protein: CASSGRSAYEQYF
J gene: TRBJ2-5; CDR3 length: 12; clone size: few; D gene: -; V gene: TRBV7-8; CDR3 DNA: TGTGCCAGCAGCTCGGGGCCGACGACCCAGTACTTC; CDR3 protein: CASSSGPTTQYF
J gene: TRBJ2-3; CDR3 length: 15; clone size: -; D gene: -; V gene: TRBV10-3; CDR3 DNA: TGTGCCATCAGTGAGTCGTCTCCTTTCACAGATACGCAGTATTTT; CDR3 protein: CAISESSPFTDTQYF
J gene: TRBJ1-2; CDR3 length: 12; clone size: -; D gene: -; V gene: TRBV2; CDR3 DNA: TGTGCCAGCAGTGATATATCCAGGGGCTACACCTTC; CDR3 protein: CASSDISRGYTF
J gene: TRBJ2-2; CDR3 length: 15; clone size: -; D gene: -; V gene: TRBV7-9; CDR3 DNA: TGTGCCAGCAGCCGTATCGGGGGAAACACCGGGGAGCTGTTTTTT; CDR3 protein: CASSRIGGNTGELFF
J gene: TRBJ1-5; CDR3 length: 13; clone size: -; D gene: -; V gene: TRBV30; CDR3 DNA: TGTGCCTGGAGTGGGCAGCTCTCGGGGCCCCAGCATTTT; CDR3 protein: CAWSGQLSGPQHF
J gene: TRBJ1-1; CDR3 length: 14; clone size: -; D gene: TRBD1; V gene: TRBV5-1; CDR3 DNA: TGCGCCAGCAGCTTGGGACAGGGATTGGCTGAAGCTTTCTTT; CDR3 protein: CASSLGQGLAEAFF
J gene: TRBJ2-1; CDR3 length: 13; clone size: few; D gene: -; V gene: TRBV9; CDR3 DNA: TGTGCCAGCAGCCCGCCAAACCTCAATGAGCAGTTCTTC; CDR3 protein: CASSPPNLNEQFF
J gene: TRBJ2-2; CDR3 length: 15; clone size: -; D gene: -; V gene: TRBV19; CDR3 DNA: TGTGCCAGTACACCCCGGAGGTCGAACACCGGGGAGCTGTTTTTT; CDR3 protein: CASTPRRSNTGELFF
J gene: TRBJ2-7; CDR3 length: 15; clone size: -; D gene: TRBD1; V gene: TRBV28; CDR3 DNA: TGTGCCAGCAGTTTAGTGGGACAGGGAACCTACGAGCAGTACTTC; CDR3 protein: CASSLVGQGTYEQYF
J gene: TRBJ2-7; CDR3 length: 15; clone size: -; D gene: -; V gene: TRBV23-1; CDR3 DNA: TGCGCCAGCAGTCATTGGATATCAAGGTCCTACGAGCAGTACTTC; CDR3 protein: CASSHWISRSYEQYF
J gene: TRBJ2-3; CDR3 length: 16; clone size: once; D gene: TRBD2; V gene: TRBV7-9; CDR3 DNA: TGTGCCAGCAGCTTGGGACTAGCGGGAGGGTTAGATACGCAGTATTTT; CDR3 protein: CASSLGLAGGLDTQYF
J gene: TRBJ2-7; CDR3 length: 15; clone size: -; D gene: -; V gene: TRBV5-1; CDR3 DNA: TGCGCCAGCAGTTCGTTTGAGGGAATCTCCTACGAGCAGTACTTC; CDR3 protein: CASSSFEGISYEQYF
J gene: TRBJ1-2; CDR3 length: 14; clone size: -; D gene: -; V gene: TRBV6-5; CDR3 DNA: TGTGCCAGCAGTTCCCGGAGGGAGGGCTATGGCTACACCTTC; CDR3 protein: CASSSRREGYGYTF
J gene: TRBJ2-2; CDR3 length: 15; clone size: -; D gene: -; V gene: TRBV6-5; CDR3 DNA: TGTGCCAGCAGTTACGGGGCGGTGAACACCGGGGAGCTGTTTTTT; CDR3 protein: CASSYGAVNTGELFF